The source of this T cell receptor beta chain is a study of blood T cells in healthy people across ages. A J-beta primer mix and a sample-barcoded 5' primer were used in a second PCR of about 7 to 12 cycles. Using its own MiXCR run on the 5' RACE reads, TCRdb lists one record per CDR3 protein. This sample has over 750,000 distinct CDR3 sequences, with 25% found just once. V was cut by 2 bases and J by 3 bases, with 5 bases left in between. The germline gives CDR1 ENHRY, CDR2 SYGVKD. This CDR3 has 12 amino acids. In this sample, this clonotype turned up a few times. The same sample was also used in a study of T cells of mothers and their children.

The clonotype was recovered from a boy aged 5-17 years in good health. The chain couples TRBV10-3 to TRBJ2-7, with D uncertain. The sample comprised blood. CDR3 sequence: CAISEAFYEQYF. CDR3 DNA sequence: TGTGCCATCAGTGAGGCCTTCTACGAGCAGTACTTC.